Listed here are 31 T cell receptor beta chains from one sample, sequenced in a study of OX40 agonist ivuxolimab in advanced cancers. Only in-frame clones appear in the TCRdb table, and some are missing; sequencing was by immunoSEQ multiplex PCR. The table has tens of thousands of clones, about 85% seen once; the top ten hold 0.53%. The material was CD4+ or CD8+ T cells sorted from blood, obtained in a trial of the OX40 agonist ivuxolimab. All receptors derive from an adult with an advanced solid tumor such as melanoma, head and neck, liver or kidney cancer.

The genes are TRBV5-8 and TRBJ1-5; D is perhaps TRBD1 (5 bases). The length of the CDR3 is 15 residues. Trimming removed 4 bases from V and 6 bases from J, with 17 bases in between. Germline lookup yields CDR1 SGHTS and CDR2 YDEGEE. CDR3 protein: CASSQGRRGSQPQHF. CDR3 in DNA: TGTGCCAGCAGCCAAGGCCGTCGGGGGAGTCAGCCCCAGCATTTT.

V and J are TRBV6-1 and TRBJ1-2; no clear D gene. Looked up from germline, CDR1 is MNHNS and CDR2 is SASEGT. With 3 bases removed from V and 7 bases from J, the gap between germline ends came to 12 bases. The CDR3 sequence is 13 residues long. The DNA for the CDR3 is TGTGCCAGCAGTGAGCCACGGCCTATTGGCTACACCTTC. Translating gives CASSEPRPIGYTF.

The chain joins TRBV18 to TRBJ1-1; no clear D gene. V was shortened by 6 bases and J by 3 bases, with 11 bases between the two germline ends. The V gene's germline CDR1 is KGHSH and CDR2 LQKENI. CDR3 length: 13 amino acids. CDR3 DNA sequence: TGTGCCAGCTCTTTCTTAGGCGACACTGAAGCTTTCTTT. Translated: CASSFLGDTEAFF.

The gene calls are TRBV6-1 and TRBJ2-7; D gene uncertain. The CDR3 sequence is 11 residues long. V shed 7 bases and J shed 3 bases, with 7 bases lying between them. Germline assignment: CDR1 MNHNS and CDR2 SASEGT. CDR3 residues: CASNTVYEQYF. CDR3 DNA: TGTGCCAGCAACACCGTCTACGAGCAGTACTTC.

The chain is built from TRBV19 and TRBJ2-5, with a tentative D call TRBD1 (6 bases). The CDR3 is 14 amino acids. The V gene's germline CDR1 is LNHDA and CDR2 SQIVND (reference sequence). The V end was cut by 3 bases, the J end by 5 bases, with 13 bases between. This chain's CDR3 is CASSMGALEETQYF. DNA for the CDR3: TGTGCCAGTAGTATGGGGGCTCTGGAGGAGACCCAGTACTTC.

This chain connects TRBV11-2 to TRBJ1-1; D gene unclear. CDR1 SGHAT and CDR2 FQNNGV come from the germline V gene. CDR3 size: 13 residues. Trimming took 3 bases from V and 1 from J, leaving 6 bases between them. The CDR3 region is CASSFETNTEAFF. Here the CDR3 DNA reads TGTGCCAGCAGCTTCGAAACGAACACTGAAGCTTTCTTT. Full variable domain (rest looked up from reference TRBV11-2 and TRBJ1-1): EAGVAQSPRYKIIEKRQSVAFWCNPISGHATLYWYQQILGQGPKLLIQFQNNGVVDDSQLPKDRFSAERLKGVDSTLKIQPAKLEDSAVYLCASSFETNTEAFFGQGTRLTVV.

Remarks on this clone: Other DNA sequences in this sample translate to the same CDR3. The gene calls are TRBV5-1 and TRBJ1-1; possibly TRBD1 for D (6 bases). Deletions cut 3 bases from V and 2 bases from J, with 8 bases between. Germline V lookup: CDR1 SGHRS, CDR2 YFSETQ. This CDR3 has 13 amino acids. The CDR3 loop is CASSSDSNTEAFF. The CDR3 coding sequence is TGCGCCAGCAGCTCGGACAGCAACACTGAAGCTTTCTTT.

CDR3 nucleotides: TGTGCCAGCAGCCGACAGGGCCTGCTGTCACCCCTCCACTTT. Translation gives CASSRQGLLSPLHF. The V and J genes are TRBV7-2 and TRBJ1-6; 7 positions match TRBD1. The CDR3 loop spans 14 amino acids. Trimming removed 5 bases from V and 10 bases from J; junction bases left unmatched: 8. Per germline, CDR1 SGHTA and CDR2 FQGNSA. Based on the CDR3 plus reference TRBV7-2 and TRBJ1-6, the full variable domain is GAGVSQSPSNKVTEKGKDVELRCDPISGHTALYWYRQSLGQGLEFLIYFQGNSAPDKSGLPSDRFSAERTGGSVSTLTIQRTQQEDSAVYLCASSRQGLLSPLHFGNGTRLTVT.

The chain links TRBV5-6 to TRBJ2-2, with D uncertain. Germline V gives CDR1 SGHDT, CDR2 YYEEEE. The CDR3 consists of 12 residues. The germline V and J ends were trimmed by 2 bases and 3 bases, with 2 bases remaining between them. The CDR3: CASSFDTGELFF. The DNA for the CDR3 is TGTGCCAGCAGCTTTGACACCGGGGAGCTGTTTTTT. The whole variable domain, filled in from reference TRBV5-6 and TRBJ2-2, reads DAGVTQSPTHLIKTRGQQVTLRCSPKSGHDTVSWYQQALGQGPQFIFQYYEEEERQRGNFPDRFSGHQFPNYSSELNVNALLLGDSALYLCASSFDTGELFFGEGSRLTVL.

This chain uses TRBV15 with TRBJ2-2; D not certain. Germline V gives CDR1 LNHNV, CDR2 YYDKDF (reference sequence). The V end was cut by 0 bases, the J end by 1 base, with 6 bases between. The CDR3 is 15 amino acids. CDR3 region: CATSREGRNTGELFF. CDR3 bases: TGTGCCACCAGCAGAGAGGGCAGGAACACCGGGGAGCTGTTTTTT.

The chain links TRBV4-2 to TRBJ2-6, with D perhaps matching TRBD2 (5 bases). Germline CDR1 reads LGHNA; CDR2 reads YNFKEQ. V lost 0 bases and J 0 bases, leaving 18 bases between the germline ends. CDR3 length: 20 amino acids. CDR3 amino acids: CASSQDSRRAGNSGANVLTF. CDR3 DNA sequence: TGTGCCAGCAGCCAAGATAGTCGGCGGGCAGGCAACTCTGGGGCCAACGTCCTGACTTTC.

This clone appeared a few times. The J gene is TRBJ2-7, the V gene TRBV4-1; D is perhaps TRBD2 (5 bases). CDR1 and CDR2 (germline): MGHRA, YSYEKL. V was trimmed by 4 bases and J by 2 bases, leaving 21 bases between them. The CDR3 runs to 17 residues. The CDR3 DNA reads as TGCGCCAGCAGCCCCCTCCTGGGAGTAGTCTCGGCCTACGAGCAGTACTTC. Translating it yields CASSPLLGVVSAYEQYF.

Notes on this clone: Within the sample, other DNA sequences also encode this same CDR3. The V call is TRBV6-1, the J call TRBJ2-7; the D gene is possibly TRBD1 (6 bases). V was shortened by 5 bases and J by 3 bases, with 8 bases between the two germline ends. CDR1 is MNHNS, CDR2 SASEGT, per germline. The CDR3 length is 12 residues. The CDR3 DNA reads TGTGCCAGCAGTTTGACAGGCTACGAGCAGTACTTC. Its translation is CASSLTGYEQYF.

The chain uses TRBV5-1 and TRBJ1-3; 7 bases are a match to TRBD1. CDR3 length: 17 amino acids. Germline assignment: CDR1 SGHRS and CDR2 YFSETQ. Losses at the gene ends were 4 bases for V and 1 base for J; bases not matched to a gene: 11. The CDR3 here is CASSPGQGVMSGNTIYF. The CDR3 DNA is TGCGCCAGCAGCCCTGGCCAGGGGGTAATGTCTGGAAACACCATATATTTT. Based on the CDR3 plus reference TRBV5-1 and TRBJ1-3, the full variable domain is KAGVTQTPRYLIKTRGQQVTLSCSPISGHRSVSWYQQTPGQGLQFLFEYFSETQRNKGNFPGRFSGRQFSNSRSEMNVSTLELGDSALYLCASSPGQGVMSGNTIYFGEGSWLTVV.

Remarks on this clone: This CDR3 is also generated by other DNA sequences in the sample. The V and J genes are TRBV6-6 and TRBJ1-6; no clear D gene. Trimming stripped 0 bases from V and 8 bases from J, with 11 bases between. CDR1 is MNHNY and CDR2 is SVGAGI in the germline V gene (reference sequence). The CDR3 has 15 amino acids. The CDR3 loop is CASSYSRTGDSPLHF. CDR3 in DNA: TGTGCCAGCAGTTACTCGAGGACCGGGGATTCACCCCTCCACTTT.

This clone came up a few times. The chain combines TRBV2 with TRBJ1-1; 11 nucleotides line up with TRBD1. The CDR3 contains 14 residues. Germline V gene sequence: CDR1 SNHLY, CDR2 FYNNEI. J lost 4 bases, V lost 8 bases, and 6 bases had no gene match. This chain's CDR3 is CASAGTGGSTEAFF. DNA of the CDR3: TGTGCCAGCGCCGGGACAGGGGGATCCACTGAAGCTTTCTTT.

V gene TRBV30 combines with J gene TRBJ2-5; TRBD2 matches 7 bases. CDR3 size: 13 residues. J was trimmed by 5 bases and V by 3 bases; bases with no gene match: 6. Germline V gene sequence: CDR1 GTSNPN, CDR2 SVGIG (reference sequence). CDR3 in amino acids: CAWSNGGWETQYF. The CDR3 DNA reads TGTGCCTGGAGCAACGGGGGGTGGGAGACCCAGTACTTC.

This clone has only one observation. The CDR3 DNA sequence: TGTGCCTACAGGGTCGGAGAATCACCCCTCCACTTT. This gives the protein CAYRVGESPLHF. The rearrangement joins TRBV30 to TRBJ1-6; D perhaps matches TRBD1 (6 bases). The CDR3 has 12 amino acids. Trimming cost V 7 bases and J 10 bases, with 14 bases left between them. Germline V gene data show CDR1 as GTSNPN and CDR2 as SVGIG (reference sequence).

CDR3 nucleotide sequence: TGTGCCAGCAGTGTTGGGGCCAACGTCCTGACTTTC. Its translation is CASSVGANVLTF. This rearrangement joins TRBV2 to TRBJ2-6; D gene unclear. The CDR3 runs 12 residues. With 4 bases removed from V and 3 bases from J, the gap between germline ends came to 1 base. CDR1 is SNHLY and CDR2 is FYNNEI in the germline V gene.

This chain connects TRBV5-6 to TRBJ2-7, with 7 bases aligning to TRBD2. There are 13 residues in the CDR3. The V segment lost 4 bases and the J segment 5 bases; nucleotides outside the gene matches: 6. Germline CDR1 and CDR2: SGHDT and YYEEEE. In DNA form, the CDR3 reads TGTGCCAGCAGCCGGACCGGACTAGACGAGCAGTACTTC. Its translation is CASSRTGLDEQYF.

V and J are TRBV14 and TRBJ2-2; tentatively, D is TRBD2 (5 bases). The CDR3 length is 14 residues. Germline loops: CDR1 SGHDN, CDR2 FVKESK. Deletions cut 9 bases from V and 8 bases from J, with 19 bases between. The CDR3 DNA reads TGTGCCAGTTCGCGTCAAGCGGCCATGGGGGAGCTGTTTTTT. Protein: CASSRQAAMGELFF.

The rearrangement links TRBV6-1 to TRBJ1-1; D perhaps matches TRBD1 (5 bases). The CDR3 length is 15 residues. Trimming took 3 bases from V and 4 from J, leaving 15 bases between them. Germline V gives CDR1 MNHNS, CDR2 SASEGT. This CDR3 is CASSDHGGASTEAFF. The CDR3 region has the DNA TGTGCCAGCAGTGACCACGGCGGGGCTTCCACTGAAGCTTTCTTT.

The rearrangement links TRBV7-2 to TRBJ2-2, with 9 bases aligning to TRBD1. Germline V gene lookup returns CDR1 SGHTA and CDR2 FQGNSA. J gave up 6 bases and V 4 bases, and 3 bases lay outside the gene matches. This CDR3 spans 14 amino acids. The CDR3 region is CASSWDRDAGELFF. DNA of the CDR3: TGTGCCAGCAGCTGGGACAGGGATGCCGGGGAGCTGTTTTTT.

In its sample, this clone was seen a few times. The J gene is TRBJ2-2, the V gene TRBV7-6; TRBD2 matches at 11 bases. V shed 1 base, J shed 5 bases, and the junction held 6 bases outside the gene matches. CDR1 is SGHVS, CDR2 FNYEAQ, per germline. There are 17 residues in the CDR3. The CDR3 region has the DNA TGTGCCAGCAGCTTAGAAACTAGCGGGAGTGTAACCGGGGAGCTGTTTTTT. The encoded protein is CASSLETSGSVTGELFF. Full variable domain (rest looked up from reference TRBV7-6 and TRBJ2-2): GAGVSQSPRYKVTKRGQDVALRCDPISGHVSLYWYRQALGQGPEFLTYFNYEAQQDKSGLPNDRFSAERPEGSISTLTIQRTEQRDSAMYRCASSLETSGSVTGELFFGEGSRLTVL.

The genes are TRBV30 and TRBJ1-5; tentatively, D is TRBD1 (5 bases). Germline values: CDR1 GTSNPN, CDR2 SVGIG (reference sequence). The V end lost 2 bases, the J end lost 2 bases, and 13 bases lay between the germline ends. The CDR3 runs to 15 residues. Here the CDR3 DNA reads TGTGCCTGGAGTTTGGTAGGCAGGGGCAATCAGCCCCAGCATTTT. This encodes CAWSLVGRGNQPQHF.

This chain connects TRBV29-1 to TRBJ2-2; tentatively, D is TRBD1 or TRBD2 (5 bases each). The CDR3 is 13 residues long. The germline gives CDR1 SQVTM, CDR2 ANQGSEA. The ends were cut back, 7 bases at V and 7 bases at J, with 16 bases in the middle. The CDR3, as DNA: TGCAGCGCCCGACGGGACGGTCGCGGGGAGCTGTTTTTT. It is translated as CSARRDGRGELFF.

This clone was detected only a few times. CDR3 in DNA: TGTGCCAGCAGCCCGACCGGGGGCAGGGGGAAAGAGACCCAGTACTTC. It translates to CASSPTGGRGKETQYF. V usage is TRBV7-6 and J usage is TRBJ2-5, with D maybe TRBD1 (7 bases). Germline V lookup: CDR1 SGHVS, CDR2 FNYEAQ. V was clipped by 5 bases and J by 3 bases, with 19 bases between them. The CDR3 has 16 amino acids. The whole variable domain, remainder taken from reference TRBV7-6 and TRBJ2-5, is GAGVSQSPRYKVTKRGQDVALRCDPISGHVSLYWYRQALGQGPEFLTYFNYEAQQDKSGLPNDRFSAERPEGSISTLTIQRTEQRDSAMYRCASSPTGGRGKETQYFGPGTRLLVL.

The chain joins TRBV5-5 to TRBJ2-7; D possibly matches TRBD1 or TRBD2 (6 bases each). The CDR3 has 16 residues. Germline V CDR1 and CDR2: SGHKS, YYEKEE (reference sequence). Deletions cut 0 bases from V and 0 bases from J, with 13 bases between. The CDR3 is CASSLAGGGTSYEQYF. As DNA, the CDR3 is TGTGCCAGCAGCTTGGCCGGGGGCGGGACCTCCTACGAGCAGTACTTC.

The chain has TRBV19 and TRBJ1-1, with 7 positions matching TRBD1. The CDR3 covers 15 residues. Germline V gives CDR1 LNHDA, CDR2 SQIVND (reference sequence). V lost 3 bases and J lost 4; bases outside the gene matches: 8. CDR3 coding DNA: TGTGCCAGTAGTATCGGGGCGACAGGGAGCACTGAAGCTTTCTTT. Encoded protein: CASSIGATGSTEAFF. Together with reference TRBV19 and TRBJ1-1, the CDR3 gives the full variable domain: DGGITQSPKYLFRKEGQNVTLSCEQNLNHDAMYWYRQDPGQGLRLIYYSQIVNDFQKGDIAEGYSVSREKKESFPLTVTSAQKNPTAFYLCASSIGATGSTEAFFGQGTRLTVV.

V gene TRBV5-4 combines with J gene TRBJ1-2, with 9 bases aligning to TRBD1. Germline CDR1 SGHNT, CDR2 YYREEE (reference sequence). V gave up 4 bases and J gave up 3 bases; unmatched junction bases: 7. The CDR3 has 15 amino acids. This chain's CDR3 is CASSPGTGSDYGYTF. As DNA, the CDR3 is TGTGCCAGCAGCCCAGGGACAGGGAGCGACTATGGCTACACCTTC.

The V call is TRBV9, the J call TRBJ1-3; no firm D call. CDR3 length: 15 amino acids. The germline V and J ends were trimmed by 4 bases and 1 base, with 12 bases remaining between them. Per the germline V gene, CDR1 is SGDLS and CDR2 is YYNGEE. CDR3 region: CASSRLTESGNTIYF. CDR3 sequence (DNA): TGTGCCAGCAGCAGACTAACGGAGTCTGGAAACACCATATATTTT.